The 2 T cell receptor beta chains given below trace back to one sample, sequenced in a study of shared clonotypes between healthy human individuals. Naive CD8 populations comprised CD45RO-negative cells positively selected for CCR7, excluding terminally differentiated effector memory CD45RA+ cells. The table came from immunoSEQ multiplex PCR; TCRdb's copy has only in-frame clones and leaves some out. Of about 1,900,000 clones in the sample, less than 95% were seen once. Input material: naive CD8+ T cells sorted from blood. These receptors originate from a man between 18 and 35 years old in good health.

This chain connects TRBV29-1 to TRBJ2-6, with D possibly TRBD2 on 6 matching bases. The germline V gene has CDR1 SQVTM and CDR2 ANQGSEA. V lost 1 base to trimming and J lost 4 bases, with 11 bases between them. CDR3 length equals 15 residues. The CDR3 nucleotides are TGCAGCGTTGAAGGCCGGGGGTACGGGGCCAACGTCCTGACTTTC. As protein: CSVEGRGYGANVLTF.

Note on this clone: The same CDR3 can be traced to other DNA sequences in this sample. The J gene is TRBJ2-1, the V gene TRBV19; D is perhaps TRBD1 (5 bases). The CDR3 totals 13 residues. CDR1 is LNHDA, CDR2 SQIVND, per germline (reference sequence). Trimming took 4 bases from V and 4 from J, leaving 8 bases between them. CDR3 amino acids: CASSTSGYNEQFF. CDR3 DNA: TGTGCCAGTAGTACCTCAGGGTACAATGAGCAGTTCTTC.